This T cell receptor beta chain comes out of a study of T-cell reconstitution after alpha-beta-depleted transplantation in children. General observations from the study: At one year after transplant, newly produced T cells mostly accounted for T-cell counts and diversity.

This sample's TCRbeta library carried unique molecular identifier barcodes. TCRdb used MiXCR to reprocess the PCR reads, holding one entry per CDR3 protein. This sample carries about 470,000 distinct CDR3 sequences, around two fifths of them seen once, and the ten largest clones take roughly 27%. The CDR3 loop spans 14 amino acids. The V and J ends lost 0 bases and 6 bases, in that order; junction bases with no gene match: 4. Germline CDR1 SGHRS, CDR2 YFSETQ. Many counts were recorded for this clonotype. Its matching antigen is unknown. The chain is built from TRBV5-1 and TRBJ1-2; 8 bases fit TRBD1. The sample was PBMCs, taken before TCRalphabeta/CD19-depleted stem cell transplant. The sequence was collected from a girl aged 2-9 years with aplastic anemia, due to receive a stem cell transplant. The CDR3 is CASSLAQGADGYTF. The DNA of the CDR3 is TGCGCCAGCAGCTTGGCCCAGGGGGCTGATGGCTACACCTTC.